Each of the 29 T cell receptor beta chains below was sequenced from the same sample in a study of beta chain features in type 1 diabetes. Isolated RNA was reverse transcribed in full, so expressed TCRB transcripts were sequenced. Sequencing used immunoSEQ multiplex PCR; TCRdb keeps in-frame clones, though not all of them. The table has 810,000 or so clones, roughly 17% seen once; the top ten hold roughly 0.025%. Sequenced sample: naive CD4+ T cells from blood. Every receptor here comes from a woman aged 18 to 35 in good health.

This clone was observed a few times. The chain has TRBV7-9 and TRBJ2-3; possibly TRBD2 for D (6 bases). CDR3 length: 14 residues. Germline CDR1 reads SEHNR; CDR2 reads FQNEAQ (reference sequence). Deletions cut 5 bases from V and 2 bases from J, with 11 bases between. Here the CDR3 DNA reads TGTGCCAGCAGCAGGAGGGACTTCACAGATACGCAGTATTTT. As protein: CASSRRDFTDTQYF.

The chain uses TRBV5-1 and TRBJ1-1; 7 bases agree with TRBD1. The V and J ends lost 4 bases and 1 base, in that order; junction bases with no gene match: 10. The CDR3 totals 16 residues. Germline V CDR1 and CDR2: SGHRS, YFSETQ. The CDR3 sequence is CASSRGDRTSNTEAFF. The CDR3 DNA reads as TGCGCCAGCAGCCGAGGGGACAGAACCTCGAACACTGAAGCTTTCTTT.

The rearrangement joins TRBV11-2 to TRBJ2-3; TRBD1 matches at 8 bases. With 5 bases clipped from V and 3 bases from J, the junction kept 7 bases outside the gene matches. Germline-derived CDR1 and CDR2 are SGHAT and FQNNGV. The CDR3 contains 15 residues. CDR3 loop: CASSGQGIRTDTQYF. The CDR3 DNA sequence: TGTGCCAGCAGCGGACAGGGTATTCGGACAGATACGCAGTATTTT.

This clone has more than one count but fewer than ten. This chain's CDR3 is CASSRGPPYEQYF. CDR3 bases: TGTGCCAGCTCCCGCGGGCCCCCCTACGAGCAGTACTTC. The rearrangement links TRBV18 to TRBJ2-7; a possible D gene is TRBD2 (5 bases). CDR3 length equals 13 residues. Germline values: CDR1 KGHSH, CDR2 LQKENI. The ends were cut back, 6 bases at V and 2 bases at J, with 11 bases in the middle.

The chain employs TRBV7-2 and TRBJ2-3; 7 bases align to TRBD1. Germline V gives CDR1 SGHTA, CDR2 FQGNSA. CDR3 size: 14 residues. J gave up 3 bases and V 3 bases, and 3 bases lay outside the gene matches. The CDR3 loop is CASSFRGPTDTQYF. Written as DNA, the CDR3 is TGTGCCAGCAGCTTTAGGGGGCCGACAGATACGCAGTATTTT.

Notes on this clone: Distinct nucleotide sequences in the sample also encode this CDR3. The chain carries TRBV18 and TRBJ2-7; a possible D gene is TRBD2 (5 bases). V lost 0 bases to trimming and J lost 2 bases, with 8 bases between them. The CDR3 has 14 residues. Germline assignment: CDR1 KGHSH and CDR2 LQKENI. CDR3 nucleotides: TGTGCCAGCTCACCACCGGCCGGGGCCTACGAGCAGTACTTC. Amino acid sequence: CASSPPAGAYEQYF.

The rearrangement joins TRBV7-2 to TRBJ2-7; D uncertain. This CDR3 region has 12 residues. The germline V gene has CDR1 SGHTA and CDR2 FQGNSA. V was clipped by 5 bases and J by 0 bases, with 5 bases between them. DNA for the CDR3: TGTGCCAGCAGCAAGGGCTCCTACGAGCAGTACTTC. Protein: CASSKGSYEQYF.

The rearrangement uses TRBV7-9 and TRBJ1-1, with D maybe TRBD1 (5 bases). Trimming cost V 5 bases and J 11 bases, with 15 bases left between them. This CDR3 is built from 12 residues. From germline, CDR1 is SEHNR and CDR2 FQNEAQ (reference sequence). The CDR3, as DNA: TGTGCCAGCAGCCCAGAGGGGCCCGGGGCTTTCTTT. Its translation is CASSPEGPGAFF.

This clone has more than one count but fewer than ten. The chain links TRBV7-2 to TRBJ2-1, with no clear D. CDR3 length: 11 residues. The V gene lost 5 bases and the J gene lost 5 bases, with 4 bases spanning the gap. Germline values: CDR1 SGHTA, CDR2 FQGNSA. CDR3 residues: CASSANNEQFF. Here the CDR3 DNA reads TGTGCCAGCAGCGCAAACAATGAGCAGTTCTTC.

This clone has just a few counts. The V call is TRBV9, the J call TRBJ1-4; possible D gene TRBD1, 5 bases. V dropped 3 bases and J dropped 7 bases, with 22 bases sitting between them. The CDR3 is 17 amino acids. Germline V gene lookup returns CDR1 SGDLS and CDR2 YYNGEE. CDR3: CASSASGVGTQAEKLFF. The CDR3 region has the DNA TGTGCCAGCAGCGCATCAGGAGTTGGGACCCAAGCTGAAAAACTGTTTTTT. Drawing the rest from reference TRBV9 and TRBJ1-4, the complete variable domain is DSGVTQTPKHLITATGQRVTLRCSPRSGDLSVYWYQQSLDQGLQFLIQYYNGEERAKGNILERFSAQQFPDLHSELNLSSLELGDSALYFCASSASGVGTQAEKLFFGSGTQLSVL.

Only a few counts were recorded for this clone. V gene TRBV6-5 combines with J gene TRBJ2-7, with no clear D. V was pared by 5 bases and J by 0 bases, with 8 bases between. The CDR3 runs to 13 residues. The V gene's germline CDR1 is MNHEY and CDR2 SVGAGI. CDR3 nucleotide sequence: TGTGCCAGCAGTAGGGTAGCCTCCTACGAGCAGTACTTC. The encoded protein is CASSRVASYEQYF.

About this clone itself: At one of its ends the junction is not consistent with the germline gene, which may arise from a read error. The rearrangement links TRBV7-2 to TRBJ2-7, with D possibly matching TRBD2 (5 bases). The germline CDR1 and CDR2 sequences are SGHTA and FQGNSA. The CDR3 has 13 amino acids. The CDR3 region has the DNA TGTGCTAGCAGCTTAGCGCGTAGCTCCGAGCAGTACTTC. This codes for CASSLARSSEQYF.

As for this clone: Germline is not matched at one junction end, which may reflect a read error. The V call is TRBV7-6, the J call TRBJ2-1; TRBD2 agrees at 9 bases. Germline V gene lookup returns CDR1 SGHVS and CDR2 FNYEAQ. The CDR3 is 14 amino acids. This CDR3 is CTSSLGGGADEQFF. Written as DNA, the CDR3 is TGTACCAGCAGCTTAGGCGGGGGGGCGGATGAGCAGTTCTTC.

This clone appeared a few times. The genes are TRBV14 and TRBJ2-7; 7 bases map to TRBD2. The V segment lost 4 bases and the J segment 3 bases; nucleotides outside the gene matches: 6. CDR1 SGHDN and CDR2 FVKESK come from the germline V gene. The CDR3 length is 14 residues. The CDR3 sequence: CASSRGSPYYEQYF. Here the CDR3 DNA reads TGTGCCAGCAGCCGCGGGAGCCCCTACTACGAGCAGTACTTC. The entire variable domain, with the rest obtained from reference TRBV14 and TRBJ2-7, is as follows: EAGVTQFPSHSVIEKGQTVTLRCDPISGHDNLYWYRRVMGKEIKFLLHFVKESKQDESGMPNNRFLAERTGGTYSTLKVQPAELEDSGVYFCASSRGSPYYEQYFGPGTRLTVT.

The chain combines TRBV15 with TRBJ1-5, with unresolved D. The CDR3 extends over 14 amino acids. CDR1 is LNHNV and CDR2 is YYDKDF in the germline V gene (reference sequence). V shed 3 bases and J shed 0 bases, with 6 bases lying between them. For the CDR3, the DNA is TGTGCCACCAGCAGCAGTCCTAGCAATCAGCCCCAGCATTTT. Residues: CATSSSPSNQPQHF.

CDR3 nucleotides: TGCGCCAGCAGCCCTGAATGGGGCGGGACCCTGGGAGATACGCAGTATTTT. This translates into CASSPEWGGTLGDTQYF. The rearrangement links TRBV4-3 to TRBJ2-3; weak D call: TRBD2 (6 bases). V shed 4 bases and J shed 5 bases, with 22 bases lying between them. CDR3 length: 17 amino acids. Germline V CDR1 and CDR2: LGHNA, YSLEER.

The chain joins TRBV29-1 to TRBJ2-2, with D maybe TRBD2 (5 bases). The CDR3 is 13 amino acids. Germline CDR1 and CDR2: SQVTM and ANQGSEA. V shed 5 bases and J shed 8 bases, with 15 bases lying between them. The CDR3 DNA is TGCAGCGTTTCCGGGGTCGGCTTTGGGGAGCTGTTTTTT. As protein: CSVSGVGFGELFF.

This clone was picked up a small number of times. This chain links TRBV2 with TRBJ2-7, with TRBD2 matching 10 bases. J was trimmed by 4 bases and V by 7 bases; bases with no gene match: 13. This CDR3 region has 16 residues. Germline V gene data show CDR1 as SNHLY and CDR2 as FYNNEI. CDR3 coding DNA: TGTGCCAGCACCTTACGGGGGAGCGGGAGGGGTTACGAGCAGTACTTC. Protein: CASTLRGSGRGYEQYF. Combining the CDR3 with reference TRBV2 and TRBJ2-7 gives the whole variable domain EPEVTQTPSHQVTQMGQEVILRCVPISNHLYFYWYRQILGQKVEFLVSFYNNEISEKSEIFDDQFSVERPDGSNFTLKIRSTKLEDSAMYFCASTLRGSGRGYEQYFGPGTRLTVT.

The rearrangement uses TRBV27 and TRBJ2-1; no clear D. The V end was cut by 1 base, the J end by 6 bases, with 13 bases between. The CDR3 is 15 amino acids. From germline, CDR1 is MNHEY and CDR2 SMNVEV (reference sequence). The DNA of the CDR3 is TGTGCCAGCAGTTTATGGGCCGAGAAACCCAATGAGCAGTTCTTC. It is translated as CASSLWAEKPNEQFF.

This clone was counted only a few times. J is TRBJ2-2 and V is TRBV19, with D tentatively TRBD2 (6 bases). The germline V gene encodes CDR1 LNHDA and CDR2 SQIVND (reference sequence). V lost 2 bases, J lost 5 bases, and 12 bases lay in between. The CDR3 totals 15 residues. CDR3 in DNA: TGTGCCAGTAGTATAAGGGAGGCGGGAACCGGGGAGCTGTTTTTT. Its protein product is CASSIREAGTGELFF.

This clone has only a few counts. The rearrangement joins TRBV28 to TRBJ2-7, with a tentative D call TRBD1 (6 bases). CDR1 and CDR2 (germline): MDHEN, SYDVKM. The CDR3 runs 14 residues. V was shortened by 3 bases and J by 6 bases, with 15 bases between the two germline ends. CDR3 in amino acids: CASSFGTRALEQYF. CDR3 nucleotide sequence: TGTGCCAGCAGTTTTGGGACAAGGGCTCTCGAGCAGTACTTC. The variable domain in full, with the rest retrieved from reference TRBV28 and TRBJ2-7, is DVKVTQSSRYLVKRTGEKVFLECVQDMDHENMFWYRQDPGLGLRLIYFSYDVKMKEKGDIPEGYSVSREKKERFSLILESASTNQTSMYLCASSFGTRALEQYFGPGTRLTVT.

This clone was counted only a few times. CDR3 residues: CASSLESSTDTQYF. CDR3 DNA sequence: TGCGCCAGCAGCTTGGAGAGCAGCACAGATACGCAGTATTTT. The gene calls are TRBV5-1 and TRBJ2-3; D is undetermined. V lost 0 bases, J lost 0 bases, and 5 bases lay in between. CDR1 is SGHRS and CDR2 is YFSETQ in the germline V gene. This CDR3 has 14 amino acids.

This clone was detected a few times. The rearrangement links TRBV7-2 to TRBJ2-5, with 13 bases identical to TRBD2. Germline-derived CDR1 and CDR2 are SGHTA and FQGNSA. J gave up 4 bases and V 8 bases, and 7 bases lay outside the gene matches. The CDR3 loop spans 15 amino acids. CDR3 loop: CASRRTSGSGETQYF. In DNA form, the CDR3 reads TGTGCCAGCCGACGGACTAGCGGGAGTGGAGAGACCCAGTACTTC.

This clone was seen a few times. The chain combines TRBV10-3 with TRBJ1-1; D might be TRBD1 (6 bases). Trimming took off 0 bases at V and 0 bases at J, with 8 bases between the two ends. Germline CDR1 ENHRY, CDR2 SYGVKD. The CDR3 covers 15 residues. The DNA for the CDR3 is TGTGCCATCAGTGAGTCGGGGGCCTTGAACACTGAAGCTTTCTTT. This sequence encodes CAISESGALNTEAFF.

This clone was recorded only once. The chain has TRBV18 and TRBJ1-2; a weak D match, TRBD1 (5 bases). Trimming took 4 bases from V and 6 from J, leaving 15 bases between them. Germline-derived CDR1 and CDR2 are KGHSH and LQKENI. This CDR3 spans 14 amino acids. The CDR3 is CASSLTQGLDGYTF. The CDR3 bases are TGTGCCAGCTCACTTACCCAGGGACTCGATGGCTACACCTTC.

The table lists this clone with a few counts. The chain links TRBV2 to TRBJ2-7; unclear D gene. V gave up 4 bases and J gave up 4 bases, with 8 bases separating them. Per germline, CDR1 SNHLY and CDR2 FYNNEI. The CDR3 sequence is 12 residues long. The CDR3 coding sequence is TGTGCCAGCAGTGCGATCCTTTACGAGCAGTACTTC. Translation gives CASSAILYEQYF.

The gene calls are TRBV18 and TRBJ2-1; D unclear. The germline V gene has CDR1 KGHSH and CDR2 LQKENI. CDR3 size: 14 residues. The germline V and J ends were trimmed by 3 bases and 4 bases, with 10 bases remaining between them. The CDR3 bases are TGTGCCAGCTCACCTCCGGACGGATACAATGAGCAGTTCTTC. Translation gives CASSPPDGYNEQFF.

The genes are TRBV15 and TRBJ2-7, with D hard to call. CDR1 is LNHNV, CDR2 YYDKDF, per germline (reference sequence). V dropped 0 bases and J dropped 4 bases, with 10 bases sitting between them. The CDR3 consists of 14 residues. CDR3 in amino acids: CATSRDFSLYEQYF. The CDR3, as DNA: TGTGCCACCAGCAGAGATTTTTCACTTTACGAGCAGTACTTC.

This clone occurred a few times. The chain recombines TRBV9 with TRBJ2-1; 7 bases align to TRBD2. The germline gives CDR1 SGDLS, CDR2 YYNGEE. CDR3 size: 14 residues. The junction had 12 bases not matched to a gene; V was cut back by 3 bases and J by 12 bases. In DNA, the CDR3 is TGTGCCAGCAGCGCGGTGGGGGAGCGGGACCGGCAGTTCTTC. It codes for CASSAVGERDRQFF.